This passage covers 5 T cell receptor beta chains from one sample sequenced in a study of T-cell memory formation after mild COVID-19. TCRdb used MiXCR to reprocess the 5' RACE reads, holding one entry per CDR3 protein. Counted here are roughly 510,000 distinct CDR3 sequences, around 15% occurring once; the ten biggest clones make up about 8.1%. The sample was PBMCs or a T cell subset sorted from them (not recorded which). Every receptor here comes from an adult woman who had mild COVID-19 (a few samples of this study predate the infection). Cell type and time point are not known.

The chain is built from TRBV2 and TRBJ1-5, with D possibly matching TRBD1 (6 bases). The CDR3 sequence is 12 residues long. V lost 2 bases and J lost 12, with 11 bases in between. CDR1 SNHLY and CDR2 FYNNEI come from the germline V gene. The CDR3 here is CASSEQGQFQHF. CDR3 DNA sequence: TGTGCCAGCAGTGAACAGGGGCAGTTCCAGCATTTT. Supplemented by reference TRBV2 and TRBJ1-5, the full variable domain reads EPEVTQTPSHQVTQMGQEVILRCVPISNHLYFYWYRQILGQKVEFLVSFYNNEISEKSEIFDDQFSVERPDGSNFTLKIRSTKLEDSAMYFCASSEQGQFQHFGDGTRLSIL.

This clonotype has only a few counts. The chain joins TRBV7-3 to TRBJ1-1, with a possible D match to TRBD1 (6 bases). Germline V CDR1 and CDR2: SGHTA, FQGTGA. V was cut by 5 bases and J by 0 bases, with 13 bases left in between. The CDR3 has 15 amino acids. The DNA for the CDR3 is TGTGCCAGCAGCAAGGACGGACAGTTGAACACTGAAGCTTTCTTT. Protein sequence: CASSKDGQLNTEAFF.

This clonotype was detected only a few times. V and J are TRBV5-1 and TRBJ2-1; 7 bases are shared with TRBD2. This CDR3 has 14 amino acids. The germline gives CDR1 SGHRS, CDR2 YFSETQ. V was pared by 4 bases and J by 10 bases, with 11 bases of the junction left unmatched. CDR3 in amino acids: CASSPPGGGREQFF. In nucleotides, the CDR3 is TGCGCCAGCAGCCCCCCGGGGGGAGGCCGCGAGCAGTTCTTC.

The chain links TRBV11-2 to TRBJ2-5; D gene uncertain. Germline V gene lookup returns CDR1 SGHAT and CDR2 FQNNGV. V dropped 5 bases and J dropped 2 bases, with 12 bases sitting between them. There are 14 residues in the CDR3. CDR3 in amino acids: CASSLVGIQETQYF. In DNA form, the CDR3 reads TGTGCCAGCAGCCTAGTCGGCATTCAAGAGACCCAGTACTTC.

V gene TRBV18 combines with J gene TRBJ2-1; D possibly corresponds to TRBD2 (5 bases). The germline gives CDR1 KGHSH, CDR2 LQKENI. The CDR3 loop spans 13 amino acids. The V end lost 2 bases, the J end lost 6 bases, and 8 bases lay between the germline ends. CDR3 sequence (DNA): TGTGCCAGCTCACCAGTAGCGCCCAATGAGCAGTTCTTC. Translating it yields CASSPVAPNEQFF.